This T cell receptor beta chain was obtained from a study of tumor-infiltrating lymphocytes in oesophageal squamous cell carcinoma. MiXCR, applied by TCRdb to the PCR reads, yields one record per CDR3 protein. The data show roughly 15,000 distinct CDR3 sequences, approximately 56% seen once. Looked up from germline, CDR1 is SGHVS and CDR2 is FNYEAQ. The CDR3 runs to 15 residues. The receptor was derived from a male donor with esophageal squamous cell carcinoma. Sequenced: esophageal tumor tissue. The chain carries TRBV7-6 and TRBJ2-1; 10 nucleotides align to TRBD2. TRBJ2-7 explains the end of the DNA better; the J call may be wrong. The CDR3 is CASSLGLAGVYEQYF. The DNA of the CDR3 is TGTGCCAGCAGCTTAGGGCTAGCGGGAGTTTACGAGCAGTACTTC.